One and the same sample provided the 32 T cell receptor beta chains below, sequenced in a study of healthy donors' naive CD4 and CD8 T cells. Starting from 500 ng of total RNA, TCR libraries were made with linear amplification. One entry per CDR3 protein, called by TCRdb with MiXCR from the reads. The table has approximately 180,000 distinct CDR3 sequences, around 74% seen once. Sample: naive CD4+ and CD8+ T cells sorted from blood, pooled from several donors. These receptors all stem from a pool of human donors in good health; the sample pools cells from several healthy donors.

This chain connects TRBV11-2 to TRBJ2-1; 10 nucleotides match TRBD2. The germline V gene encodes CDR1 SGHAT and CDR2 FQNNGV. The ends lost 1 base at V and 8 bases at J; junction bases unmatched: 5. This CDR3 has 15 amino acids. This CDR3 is CASSLGSGRRDEQFF. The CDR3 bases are TGTGCCAGCAGCTTAGGTAGCGGGAGGCGGGATGAGCAGTTCTTC.

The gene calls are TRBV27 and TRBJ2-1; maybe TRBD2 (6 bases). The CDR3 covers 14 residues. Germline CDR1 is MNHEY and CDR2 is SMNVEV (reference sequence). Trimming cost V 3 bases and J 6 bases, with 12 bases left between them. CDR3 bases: TGTGCCAGCAGTTTGATGGAGGGTGGCAATGAGCAGTTCTTC. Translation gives CASSLMEGGNEQFF.

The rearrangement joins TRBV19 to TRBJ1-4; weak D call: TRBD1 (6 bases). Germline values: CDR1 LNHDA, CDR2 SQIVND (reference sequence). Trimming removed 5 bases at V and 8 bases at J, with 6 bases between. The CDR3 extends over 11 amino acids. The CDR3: CASSGGEKLFF. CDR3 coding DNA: TGTGCCAGTAGTGGGGGCGAAAAACTGTTTTTT. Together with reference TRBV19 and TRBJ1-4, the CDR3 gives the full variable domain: DGGITQSPKYLFRKEGQNVTLSCEQNLNHDAMYWYRQDPGQGLRLIYYSQIVNDFQKGDIAEGYSVSREKKESFPLTVTSAQKNPTAFYLCASSGGEKLFFGSGTQLSVL.

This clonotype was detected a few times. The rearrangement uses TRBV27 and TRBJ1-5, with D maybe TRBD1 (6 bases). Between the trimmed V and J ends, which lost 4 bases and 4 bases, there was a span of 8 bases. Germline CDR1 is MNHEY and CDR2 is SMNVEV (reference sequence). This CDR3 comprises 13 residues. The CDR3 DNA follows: TGTGCCAGCAGTTCAGGGGTAAATCAGCCCCAGCATTTT. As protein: CASSSGVNQPQHF.

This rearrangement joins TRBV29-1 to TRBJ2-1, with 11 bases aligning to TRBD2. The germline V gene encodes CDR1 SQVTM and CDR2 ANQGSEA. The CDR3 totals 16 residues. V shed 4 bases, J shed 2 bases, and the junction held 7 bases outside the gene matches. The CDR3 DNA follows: TGCAGCGTTGTCCTCACTAGCGGGAGAGCCTACAATGAGCAGTTCTTC. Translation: CSVVLTSGRAYNEQFF.

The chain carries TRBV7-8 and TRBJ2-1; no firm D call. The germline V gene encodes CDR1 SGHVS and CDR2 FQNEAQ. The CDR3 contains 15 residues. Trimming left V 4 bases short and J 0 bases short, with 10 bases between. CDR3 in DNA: TGTGCCAGCAGCTCATTTAACTTCTCCTACAATGAGCAGTTCTTC. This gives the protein CASSSFNFSYNEQFF.

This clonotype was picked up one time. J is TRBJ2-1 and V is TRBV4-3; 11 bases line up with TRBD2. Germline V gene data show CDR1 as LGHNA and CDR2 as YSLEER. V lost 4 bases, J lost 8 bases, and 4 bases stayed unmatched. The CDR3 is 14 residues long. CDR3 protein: CASSLTSGRDEQFF. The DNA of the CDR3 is TGCGCCAGCAGCCTAACTAGCGGGAGAGATGAGCAGTTCTTC.

The CDR3, as DNA: TGTGCCAGCACCCCGGGGAGGGGTGGCTATGGCTACACCTTC. This encodes CASTPGRGGYGYTF. The rearrangement uses TRBV6-5 and TRBJ1-2; a possible D gene is TRBD1 (5 bases). V lost 7 bases, J lost 4 bases, and 16 bases lay in between. The CDR3 totals 14 residues. Germline-derived CDR1 and CDR2 are MNHEY and SVGAGI.

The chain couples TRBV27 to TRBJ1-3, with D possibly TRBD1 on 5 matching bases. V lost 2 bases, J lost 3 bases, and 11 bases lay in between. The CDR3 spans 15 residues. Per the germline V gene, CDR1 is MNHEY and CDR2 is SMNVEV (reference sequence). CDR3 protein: CASSLGWGYGNTIYF. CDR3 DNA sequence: TGTGCCAGCAGTTTAGGCTGGGGGTATGGAAACACCATATATTTT.

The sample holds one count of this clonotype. The CDR3 DNA sequence: TGTGCCAGCAGTAAGACAGGAGCTGCGTATGGCTACACCTTC. Amino acids: CASSKTGAAYGYTF. This chain uses TRBV25-1 with TRBJ1-2, with TRBD1 as a possible D gene (6 bases). The CDR3 has 14 amino acids. The V gene's germline CDR1 is MGHDK and CDR2 SYGVNS. Trimming left V 5 bases short and J 5 bases short, with 15 bases between.

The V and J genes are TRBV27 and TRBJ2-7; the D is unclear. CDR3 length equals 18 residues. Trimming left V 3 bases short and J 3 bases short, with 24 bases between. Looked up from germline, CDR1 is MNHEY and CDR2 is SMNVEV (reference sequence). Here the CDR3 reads CASSLSKGEASLSYEQYF. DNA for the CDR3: TGTGCCAGCAGTTTGTCGAAGGGTGAGGCGAGTTTAAGCTACGAGCAGTACTTC.

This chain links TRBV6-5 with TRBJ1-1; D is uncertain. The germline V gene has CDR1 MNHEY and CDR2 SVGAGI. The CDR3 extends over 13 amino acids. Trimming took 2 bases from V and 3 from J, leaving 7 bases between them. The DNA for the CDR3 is TGTGCCAGCAGTTACCTTTCGGACACTGAAGCTTTCTTT. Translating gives CASSYLSDTEAFF.

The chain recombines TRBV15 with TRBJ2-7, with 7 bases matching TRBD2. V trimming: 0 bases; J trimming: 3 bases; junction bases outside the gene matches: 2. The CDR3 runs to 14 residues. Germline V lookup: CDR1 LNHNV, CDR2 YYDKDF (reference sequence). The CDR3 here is CATSRDRDYYEQYF. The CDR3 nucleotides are TGTGCCACCAGCAGAGATAGGGACTACTACGAGCAGTACTTC. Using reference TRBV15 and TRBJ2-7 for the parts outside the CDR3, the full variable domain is DAMVIQNPRYQVTQFGKPVTLSCSQTLNHNVMYWYQQKSSQAPKLLFHYYDKDFNNEADTPDNFQSRRPNTSFCFLDIRSPGLGDTAMYLCATSRDRDYYEQYFGPGTRLTVT.

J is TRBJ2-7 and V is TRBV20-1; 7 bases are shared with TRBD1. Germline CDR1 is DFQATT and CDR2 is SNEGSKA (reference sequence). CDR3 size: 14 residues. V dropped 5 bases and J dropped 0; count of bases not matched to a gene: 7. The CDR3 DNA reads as TGCAGTGCTTTCCGGGACAGCATCTCCTACGAGCAGTACTTC. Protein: CSAFRDSISYEQYF.

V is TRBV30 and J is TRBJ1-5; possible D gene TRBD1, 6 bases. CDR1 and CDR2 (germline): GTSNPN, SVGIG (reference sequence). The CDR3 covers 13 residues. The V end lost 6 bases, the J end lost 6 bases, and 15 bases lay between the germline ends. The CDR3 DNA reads TGTGCCTGCGCACAGGGAAACGGTCAGCCCCAGCATTTT. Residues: CACAQGNGQPQHF. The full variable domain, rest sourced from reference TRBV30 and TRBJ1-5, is SQTIHQWPATLVQPVGSPLSLECTVEGTSNPNLYWYRQAAGRGLQLLFYSVGIGQISSEVPQNLSASRPQDRQFILSSKKLLLSDSGFYLCACAQGNGQPQHFGDGTRLSIL.

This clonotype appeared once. The CDR3 reads CASSPGGNEQYF. CDR3 DNA sequence: TGTGCCAGCAGCCCCGGGGGGAACGAGCAGTACTTC. J is TRBJ2-7 and V is TRBV14; 7 nucleotides agree with TRBD2. This CDR3 contains 12 residues. Germline CDR1 is SGHDN and CDR2 is FVKESK. With V trimmed by 4 bases and J by 5 bases, 2 bases remained unmatched. The complete variable domain, with remaining parts taken from reference TRBV14 and TRBJ2-7, reads EAGVTQFPSHSVIEKGQTVTLRCDPISGHDNLYWYRRVMGKEIKFLLHFVKESKQDESGMPNNRFLAERTGGTYSTLKVQPAELEDSGVYFCASSPGGNEQYFGPGTRLTVT.

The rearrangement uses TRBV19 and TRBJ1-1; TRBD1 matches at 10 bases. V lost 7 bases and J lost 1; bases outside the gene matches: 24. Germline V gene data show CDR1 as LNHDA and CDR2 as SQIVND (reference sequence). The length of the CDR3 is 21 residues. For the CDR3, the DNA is TGTGCCAGTACCGAAATCCCGCGGGTGGGACCGGGACAGGGGTCGAACACTGAAGCTTTCTTT. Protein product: CASTEIPRVGPGQGSNTEAFF. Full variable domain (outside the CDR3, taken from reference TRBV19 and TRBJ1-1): DGGITQSPKYLFRKEGQNVTLSCEQNLNHDAMYWYRQDPGQGLRLIYYSQIVNDFQKGDIAEGYSVSREKKESFPLTVTSAQKNPTAFYLCASTEIPRVGPGQGSNTEAFFGQGTRLTVV.

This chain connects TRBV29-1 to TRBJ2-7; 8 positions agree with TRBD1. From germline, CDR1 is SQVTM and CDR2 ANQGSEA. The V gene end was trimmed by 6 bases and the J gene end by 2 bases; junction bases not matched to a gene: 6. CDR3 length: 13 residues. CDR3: CSVVTGGTYEQYF. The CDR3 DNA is TGCAGCGTAGTTACAGGGGGTACCTACGAGCAGTACTTC.

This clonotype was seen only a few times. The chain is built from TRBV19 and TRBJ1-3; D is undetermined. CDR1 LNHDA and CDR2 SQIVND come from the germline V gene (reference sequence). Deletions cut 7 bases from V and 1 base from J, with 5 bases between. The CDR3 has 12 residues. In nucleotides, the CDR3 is TGTGCCAGTACGAGGTCTGGAAACACCATATATTTT. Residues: CASTRSGNTIYF.

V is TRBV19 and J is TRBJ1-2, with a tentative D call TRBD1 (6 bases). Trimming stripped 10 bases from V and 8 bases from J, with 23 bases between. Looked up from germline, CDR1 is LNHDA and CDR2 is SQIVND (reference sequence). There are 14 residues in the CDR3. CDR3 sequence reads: CATRRQGQRYGYTF. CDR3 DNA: TGTGCCACCCGTAGGCAGGGACAACGCTACGGCTACACCTTC.

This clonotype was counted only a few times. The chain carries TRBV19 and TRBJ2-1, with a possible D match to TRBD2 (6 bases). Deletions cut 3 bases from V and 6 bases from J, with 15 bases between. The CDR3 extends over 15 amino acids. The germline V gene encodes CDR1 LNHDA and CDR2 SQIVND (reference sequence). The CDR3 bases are TGTGCCAGTAGTATTTTCCGGGAGAAAGGCAATGAGCAGTTCTTC. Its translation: CASSIFREKGNEQFF.

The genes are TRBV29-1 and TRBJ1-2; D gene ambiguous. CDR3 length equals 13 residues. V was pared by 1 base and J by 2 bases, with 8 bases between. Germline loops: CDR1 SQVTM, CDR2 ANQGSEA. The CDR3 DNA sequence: TGCAGCGTTGAAGTTCTGGGGAACTATGGCTACACCTTC. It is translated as CSVEVLGNYGYTF.

The CDR3 bases are TGTGCCACCAGCAGGGCTGCAGGCTTCCAAGAGACCCAGTACTTC. It codes for CATSRAAGFQETQYF. The genes are TRBV15 and TRBJ2-5; D call uncertain. In germline, CDR1 is LNHNV, CDR2 YYDKDF (reference sequence). The CDR3 contains 15 residues. V lost 3 bases and J lost 1, with 12 bases in between.

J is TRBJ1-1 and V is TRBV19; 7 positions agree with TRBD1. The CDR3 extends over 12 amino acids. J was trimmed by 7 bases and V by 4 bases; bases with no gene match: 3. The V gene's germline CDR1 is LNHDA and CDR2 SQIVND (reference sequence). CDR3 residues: CASSKYRGEAFF. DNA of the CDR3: TGTGCCAGTAGTAAGTACAGGGGTGAAGCTTTCTTT.

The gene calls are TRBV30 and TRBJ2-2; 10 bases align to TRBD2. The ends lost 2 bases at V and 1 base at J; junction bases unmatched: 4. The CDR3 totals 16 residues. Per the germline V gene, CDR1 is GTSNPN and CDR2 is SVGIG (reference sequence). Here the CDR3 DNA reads TGTGCCTGGAGTCTAAGACTAGCGGGGAACACCGGGGAGCTGTTTTTT. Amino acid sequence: CAWSLRLAGNTGELFF.

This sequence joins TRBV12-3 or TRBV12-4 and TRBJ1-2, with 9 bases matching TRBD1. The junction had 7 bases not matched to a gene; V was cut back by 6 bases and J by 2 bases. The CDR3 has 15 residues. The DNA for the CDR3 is TGTGCCAGCAGCCCGGGACAGGGAGAAAACTATGGCTACACCTTC. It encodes CASSPGQGENYGYTF.

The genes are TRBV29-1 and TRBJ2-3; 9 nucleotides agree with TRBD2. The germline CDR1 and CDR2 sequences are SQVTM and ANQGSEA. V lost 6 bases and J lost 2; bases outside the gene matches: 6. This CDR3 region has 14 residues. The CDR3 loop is CSVVASGATDTQYF. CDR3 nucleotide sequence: TGCAGCGTGGTAGCTAGCGGGGCCACAGATACGCAGTATTTT.

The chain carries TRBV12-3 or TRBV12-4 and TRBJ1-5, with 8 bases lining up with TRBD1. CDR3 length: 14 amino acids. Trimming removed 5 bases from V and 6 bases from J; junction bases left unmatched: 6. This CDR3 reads CASSPQDRVQPQHF. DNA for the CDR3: TGTGCCAGCAGTCCCCAGGACAGGGTTCAGCCCCAGCATTTT.

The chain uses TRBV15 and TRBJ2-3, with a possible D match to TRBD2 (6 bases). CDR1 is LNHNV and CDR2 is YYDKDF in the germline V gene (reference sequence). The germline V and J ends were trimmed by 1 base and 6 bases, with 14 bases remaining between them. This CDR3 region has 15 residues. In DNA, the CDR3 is TGTGCCACCAGCAGAGTGGCGGAGGGGCGGGATACGCAGTATTTT. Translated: CATSRVAEGRDTQYF. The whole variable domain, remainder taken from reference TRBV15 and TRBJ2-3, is DAMVIQNPRYQVTQFGKPVTLSCSQTLNHNVMYWYQQKSSQAPKLLFHYYDKDFNNEADTPDNFQSRRPNTSFCFLDIRSPGLGDTAMYLCATSRVAEGRDTQYFGPGTRLTVL.

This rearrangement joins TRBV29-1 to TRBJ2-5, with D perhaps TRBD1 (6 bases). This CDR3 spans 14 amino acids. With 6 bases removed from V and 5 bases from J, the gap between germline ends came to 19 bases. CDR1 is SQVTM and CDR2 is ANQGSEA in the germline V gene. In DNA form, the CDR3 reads TGCAGCGTCTCGGGACACCCACCGAGGGAGACCCAGTACTTC. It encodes CSVSGHPPRETQYF.

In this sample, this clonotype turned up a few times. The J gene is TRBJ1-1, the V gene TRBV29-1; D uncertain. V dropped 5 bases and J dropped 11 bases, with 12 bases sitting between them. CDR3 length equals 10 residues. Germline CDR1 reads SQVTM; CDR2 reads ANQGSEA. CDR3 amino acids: CSVQSSWAFF. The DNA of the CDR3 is TGCAGCGTTCAATCCTCTTGGGCTTTCTTT.

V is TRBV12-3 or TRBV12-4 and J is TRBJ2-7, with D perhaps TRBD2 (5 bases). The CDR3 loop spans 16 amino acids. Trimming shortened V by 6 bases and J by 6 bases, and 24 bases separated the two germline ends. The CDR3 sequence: CASSPVEGRTLLEQYF. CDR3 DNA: TGTGCCAGCAGCCCGGTAGAGGGCCGCACACTACTCGAGCAGTACTTC.